This TCR beta chain was sequenced during a study of shared clonotypes between healthy human individuals. CDR3 length: 15 residues. Germline V gene sequence: CDR1 SEHNR, CDR2 FQNEAQ (reference sequence). V lost 0 bases and J 4 bases, leaving 12 bases between the germline ends. Methods used by the authors: ImmunoSEQ yielded junction-only sequences lacking quality scores, so filtering differed. Sequencing used immunoSEQ multiplex PCR; TCRdb keeps in-frame clones, though not all of them. That table gives V, J and clone size, and the DNA gave D and trimming. This repertoire shows approximately 100,000 clones, 67% found once; its top ten account for around 41%. As for this clone: What it binds is not known.

The study, taken as a whole, reports: With few donors, the genetic and exposure-history diversity represented was limited.

The study drew all its donors from Caucasian adults living in Nashville, Tennessee. Sequencing input: memory CD8+ T cells sorted from blood. Subset meaning: CD45RO+ cells pooled with CCR7-negative TemRA cells. V gene TRBV7-9 combines with J gene TRBJ2-5; D is possibly TRBD1 (6 bases). This clonotype was sampled from a man aged 25 to 40 in good health. CDR3: CASSLAQGGVETQYF. The CDR3 DNA is TGTGCCAGCAGCTTAGCTCAAGGGGGAGTAGAGACCCAGTACTTC.